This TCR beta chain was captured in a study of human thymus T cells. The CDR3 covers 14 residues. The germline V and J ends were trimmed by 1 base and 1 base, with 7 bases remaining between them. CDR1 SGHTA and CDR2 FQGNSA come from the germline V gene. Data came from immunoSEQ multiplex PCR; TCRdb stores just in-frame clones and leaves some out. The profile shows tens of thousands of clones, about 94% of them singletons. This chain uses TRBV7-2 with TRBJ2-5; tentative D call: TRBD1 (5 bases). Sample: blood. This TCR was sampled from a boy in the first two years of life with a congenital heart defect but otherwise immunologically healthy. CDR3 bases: TGTGCCAGCAGCTTAGGGGGCAGCCAAGAGACCCAGTACTTC. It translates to CASSLGGSQETQYF. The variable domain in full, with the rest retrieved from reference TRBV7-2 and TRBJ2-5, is GAGVSQSPSNKVTEKGKDVELRCDPISGHTALYWYRQSLGQGLEFLIYFQGNSAPDKSGLPSDRFSAERTGGSVSTLTIQRTQQEDSAVYLCASSLGGSQETQYFGPGTRLLVL.